These 23 T cell receptor beta chains were all obtained from the same sample, sequenced in a study of cytomegalovirus exposure and HLA in healthy donors. It was with 60 Vbeta and 13 Jbeta primers that the PCR ran. Method: immunoSEQ multiplex PCR; TCRdb's copy keeps in-frame clones and lacks some. The sample lists 45,000 or so clones, about 78% seen once, with roughly 3.3% in the top ten. The specimen sequenced was PBMCs. These receptors originate from a woman under 40 in good health and CMV-seronegative.

The genes are TRBV30 and TRBJ1-2; D might be TRBD1 (5 bases). Trimming left V 3 bases short and J 8 bases short, with 19 bases between. This CDR3 is 14 amino acids long. Looked up from germline, CDR1 is GTSNPN and CDR2 is SVGIG (reference sequence). This CDR3 reads CAWSPGGAREGYTF. As DNA, the CDR3 is TGTGCCTGGAGCCCCGGCGGGGCGCGTGAAGGCTACACCTTC.

The V call is TRBV15, the J call TRBJ1-4, with TRBD1 matching 10 bases. The V gene's germline CDR1 is LNHNV and CDR2 YYDKDF (reference sequence). This CDR3 is 14 amino acids long. J lost 8 bases, V lost 3 bases, and 3 bases had no gene match. The CDR3 DNA reads TGTGCCACCAGCAGGGACAGGGGGGTGGAAAAACTGTTTTTT. Its protein product is CATSRDRGVEKLFF.

The V call is TRBV2, the J call TRBJ2-1, with D uncertain. The CDR3 has 13 amino acids. CDR1 is SNHLY and CDR2 is FYNNEI in the germline V gene. Trimming removed 8 bases from V and 4 bases from J, with 12 bases in between. The CDR3 reads CASCTPSYNEQFF. CDR3 DNA sequence: TGTGCCAGCTGTACCCCTAGTTACAATGAGCAGTTCTTC.

V gene TRBV29-1 combines with J gene TRBJ1-2, with D uncertain. The germline V gene has CDR1 SQVTM and CDR2 ANQGSEA. Trimming left V 6 bases short and J 6 bases short, with 17 bases between. The CDR3 totals 13 residues. As DNA, the CDR3 is TGCAGCGTCACAGCCACTAGGGTCGATGGCTACACCTTC. It encodes CSVTATRVDGYTF.

V is TRBV5-1 and J is TRBJ2-2, with 10 bases lining up with TRBD1. Germline trimming cut 0 bases from V and 3 bases from J; bases unmatched to any gene: 5. The CDR3 spans 17 residues. In germline, CDR1 is SGHRS, CDR2 YFSETQ. In nucleotides, the CDR3 is TGCGCCAGCAGCTTGGGCAGCGGGACAGGGGACACCGGGGAGCTGTTTTTT. It yields the protein CASSLGSGTGDTGELFF.

The chain uses TRBV6-5 and TRBJ2-7, with D tentatively TRBD1 (6 bases). V was trimmed by 5 bases and J by 6 bases, leaving 20 bases between them. Germline CDR1 and CDR2: MNHEY and SVGAGI. The CDR3 has 15 amino acids. The CDR3 DNA reads as TGTGCCAGCAGTCGGACCGGGACACTAGTTACCGAGCAGTACTTC. Its protein is CASSRTGTLVTEQYF.

This rearrangement joins TRBV30 to TRBJ1-3; D might be TRBD1 (6 bases). Germline V CDR1 and CDR2: GTSNPN, SVGIG (reference sequence). This CDR3 region has 14 residues. V was clipped by 3 bases and J by 3 bases, with 12 bases between them. CDR3: CAWRRGPIGNTIYF. For the CDR3, the DNA is TGTGCCTGGAGGCGGGGGCCCATTGGAAACACCATATATTTT. Using reference TRBV30 and TRBJ1-3 for the parts outside the CDR3, the full variable domain is SQTIHQWPATLVQPVGSPLSLECTVEGTSNPNLYWYRQAAGRGLQLLFYSVGIGQISSEVPQNLSASRPQDRQFILSSKKLLLSDSGFYLCAWRRGPIGNTIYFGEGSWLTVV.

The chain couples TRBV6-5 to TRBJ1-2; D gene ambiguous. The V gene's germline CDR1 is MNHEY and CDR2 SVGAGI. CDR3 size: 13 residues. Deletions cut 4 bases from V and 0 bases from J, with 6 bases between. This CDR3 is CASSLASNYGYTF. The CDR3 DNA is TGTGCCAGCAGTTTAGCCTCTAACTATGGCTACACCTTC.

The J gene is TRBJ2-6, the V gene TRBV7-2; D might be TRBD2 (6 bases). The V gene lost 5 bases and the J gene lost 1 base, with 18 bases spanning the gap. The CDR3 runs 18 residues. CDR1 is SGHTA, CDR2 FQGNSA, per germline. CDR3 nucleotides: TGTGCCAGCAGCCCATGGCTTTTGGGGGGATCTGGGGCCAACGTCCTGACTTTC. It is translated as CASSPWLLGGSGANVLTF. Variable domain in full (rest from reference TRBV7-2 and TRBJ2-6): GAGVSQSPSNKVTEKGKDVELRCDPISGHTALYWYRQSLGQGLEFLIYFQGNSAPDKSGLPSDRFSAERTGGSVSTLTIQRTQQEDSAVYLCASSPWLLGGSGANVLTFGAGSRLTVL.

The chain carries TRBV6-6 and TRBJ1-2, with 7 bases that match TRBD1. This CDR3 is built from 15 residues. Germline-derived CDR1 and CDR2 are MNHNY and SVGAGI (reference sequence). Germline trimming cut 0 bases from V and 4 bases from J; bases unmatched to any gene: 5. CDR3: CASSYSGDSIYGYTF. The DNA for the CDR3 is TGTGCCAGCAGTTACTCCGGGGACAGCATCTATGGCTACACCTTC.

The V and J genes are TRBV11-2 and TRBJ1-5, with TRBD1 as a possible D gene (6 bases). Germline values: CDR1 SGHAT, CDR2 FQNNGV. CDR3 length equals 14 residues. Trimming cost V 5 bases and J 7 bases, with 15 bases left between them. CDR3 DNA: TGTGCCAGCAGCCTGGACAGAGTGAACCAGCCCCAGCATTTT. Translating it yields CASSLDRVNQPQHF.

The chain has TRBV5-1 and TRBJ2-1; TRBD2 is a possible D gene (6 bases). Deletions cut 2 bases from V and 5 bases from J, with 11 bases between. The germline V gene has CDR1 SGHRS and CDR2 YFSETQ. The CDR3 contains 14 residues. CDR3 in amino acids: CASSLRGTDNEQFF. DNA of the CDR3: TGCGCCAGCAGCTTACGCGGGACTGACAATGAGCAGTTCTTC.

The sample holds one count of this clone. The chain employs TRBV5-1 and TRBJ2-5; 7 nucleotides align to TRBD1. With V trimmed by 3 bases and J by 2 bases, 4 bases remained unmatched. This CDR3 has 14 residues. The germline V gene encodes CDR1 SGHRS and CDR2 YFSETQ. The DNA of the CDR3 is TGCGCCAGCAGCTACGGACAGGTACAAGAGACCCAGTACTTC. Residues: CASSYGQVQETQYF.

The chain combines TRBV7-2 with TRBJ2-7; perhaps TRBD1 as D (7 bases). The CDR3 contains 14 residues. Per the germline V gene, CDR1 is SGHTA and CDR2 is FQGNSA. V was cut by 4 bases and J by 6 bases, with 16 bases left in between. DNA for the CDR3: TGTGCCAGCAGCTCATCAGGGGGGATGGGCGAGCAGTACTTC. Amino acids: CASSSSGGMGEQYF.

The J gene is TRBJ2-7, the V gene TRBV7-9, with 7 bases that match TRBD2. The CDR3 consists of 12 residues. Germline V gene lookup returns CDR1 SEHNR and CDR2 FQNEAQ (reference sequence). J was trimmed by 3 bases and V by 5 bases; bases with no gene match: 1. The CDR3 spells CASSGGGYEQYF. As DNA, the CDR3 is TGTGCCAGCAGCGGCGGGGGCTACGAGCAGTACTTC.

The V call is TRBV9, the J call TRBJ1-6; TRBD1 matches 9 bases. The V gene end was trimmed by 4 bases and the J gene end by 2 bases; junction bases not matched to a gene: 7. The CDR3 consists of 17 residues. Germline V CDR1 and CDR2: SGDLS, YYNGEE. This CDR3 reads CASSPSGTGTYNSPLHF. CDR3 in DNA: TGTGCCAGCAGCCCGAGCGGGACAGGGACCTATAATTCACCCCTCCACTTT.

This clone was seen once. This sequence joins TRBV7-8 and TRBJ1-5, with a tentative D call TRBD1 (5 bases). Germline V lookup: CDR1 SGHVS, CDR2 FQNEAQ. The length of the CDR3 is 14 residues. Trimming pared 1 base from V and 4 bases from J, leaving 8 bases between. The CDR3 here is CASSLGGGNQPQHF. CDR3 coding DNA: TGTGCCAGCAGCTTAGGGGGGGGAAATCAGCCCCAGCATTTT.

The chain couples TRBV6-4 to TRBJ1-5; D call uncertain. This CDR3 has 13 residues. V lost 5 bases and J 6 bases, leaving 11 bases between the germline ends. In germline, CDR1 is MRHNA, CDR2 SNTAGT. CDR3 DNA: TGTGCCAGCAGTAAGGAGGCGGGTCAGCCCCAGCATTTT. Its protein is CASSKEAGQPQHF.

This rearrangement joins TRBV30 to TRBJ2-7, with 7 positions matching TRBD1. Germline values: CDR1 GTSNPN, CDR2 SVGIG (reference sequence). This CDR3 has 14 amino acids. The ends lost 3 bases at V and 2 bases at J; junction bases unmatched: 7. The CDR3 protein is CAWSPGTATYEQYF. DNA of the CDR3: TGTGCCTGGAGCCCCGGGACAGCAACCTACGAGCAGTACTTC.

The V and J genes are TRBV5-1 and TRBJ1-1; 10 bases align to TRBD1. The CDR3 is made up of 15 amino acids. Germline V gives CDR1 SGHRS, CDR2 YFSETQ. The junction had 9 bases not matched to a gene; V was cut back by 4 bases and J by 6 bases. This chain's CDR3 is CASSPTTGTGAEAFF. The CDR3, as DNA: TGCGCCAGCAGCCCAACGACCGGGACAGGGGCTGAAGCTTTCTTT.

This clone was seen only a few times. The J gene is TRBJ1-5, the V gene TRBV28; possibly TRBD1 for D (6 bases). Germline values: CDR1 MDHEN, CDR2 SYDVKM. CDR3 size: 15 residues. Trimming cost V 3 bases and J 3 bases, with 12 bases left between them. CDR3 in amino acids: CASSFEGGPNQPQHF. The CDR3 nucleotides read TGTGCCAGCAGTTTTGAAGGGGGTCCCAATCAGCCCCAGCATTTT.

CDR3: CASSGSGRALEQYF. CDR3 nucleotide sequence: TGTGCCAGCAGTGGTAGCGGGAGGGCCCTCGAGCAGTACTTC. The chain couples TRBV2 to TRBJ2-7; 11 bases map to TRBD2. Germline V lookup: CDR1 SNHLY, CDR2 FYNNEI. The CDR3 totals 14 residues. V lost 4 bases and J lost 6; bases outside the gene matches: 5. Full variable domain (missing parts from reference TRBV2 and TRBJ2-7): EPEVTQTPSHQVTQMGQEVILRCVPISNHLYFYWYRQILGQKVEFLVSFYNNEISEKSEIFDDQFSVERPDGSNFTLKIRSTKLEDSAMYFCASSGSGRALEQYFGPGTRLTVT.

V gene TRBV6-5 combines with J gene TRBJ2-2; D is unclear. V shed 0 bases and J shed 4 bases, with 6 bases lying between them. CDR3 length equals 14 residues. Germline-derived CDR1 and CDR2 are MNHEY and SVGAGI. The CDR3 DNA reads as TGTGCCAGCAGTTACTCCCCACTCACCGGGGAGCTGTTTTTT. Translated, it gives CASSYSPLTGELFF.